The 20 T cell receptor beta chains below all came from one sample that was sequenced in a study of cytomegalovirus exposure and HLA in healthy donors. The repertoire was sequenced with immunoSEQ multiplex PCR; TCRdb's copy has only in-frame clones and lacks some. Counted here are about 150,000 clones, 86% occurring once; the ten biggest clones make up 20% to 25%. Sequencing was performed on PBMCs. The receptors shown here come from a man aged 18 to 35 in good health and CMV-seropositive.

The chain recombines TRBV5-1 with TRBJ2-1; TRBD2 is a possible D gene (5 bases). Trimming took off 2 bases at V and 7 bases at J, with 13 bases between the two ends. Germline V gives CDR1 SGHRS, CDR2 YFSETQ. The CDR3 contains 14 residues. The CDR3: CASSFLGSGNEQFF. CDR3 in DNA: TGCGCCAGCAGCTTTCTTGGTTCGGGAAATGAGCAGTTCTTC.

CDR3 sequence (DNA): TGTGCCAGCAGTTTACGAAAGCTCCCCCAAGAGACCCAGTACTTC. Translation: CASSLRKLPQETQYF. The chain carries TRBV27 and TRBJ2-5; D unresolved. V was cut by 2 bases and J by 1 base, with 11 bases left in between. Germline CDR1 is MNHEY and CDR2 is SMNVEV (reference sequence). The CDR3 spans 15 residues.

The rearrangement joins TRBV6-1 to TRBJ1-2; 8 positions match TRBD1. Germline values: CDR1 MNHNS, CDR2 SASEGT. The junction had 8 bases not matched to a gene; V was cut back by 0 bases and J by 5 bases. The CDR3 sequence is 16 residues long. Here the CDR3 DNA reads TGTGCCAGCAGTGAAGCCGAGGACAGGGCGCTATATGGCTACACCTTC. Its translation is CASSEAEDRALYGYTF.

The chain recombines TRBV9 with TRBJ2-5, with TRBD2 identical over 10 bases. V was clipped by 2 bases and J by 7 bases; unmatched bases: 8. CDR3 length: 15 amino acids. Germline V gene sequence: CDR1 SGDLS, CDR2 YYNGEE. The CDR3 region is CASSVGTSESGTQYF. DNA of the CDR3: TGTGCCAGCAGCGTTGGGACTAGCGAGAGCGGGACCCAGTACTTC. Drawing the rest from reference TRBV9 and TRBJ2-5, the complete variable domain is DSGVTQTPKHLITATGQRVTLRCSPRSGDLSVYWYQQSLDQGLQFLIQYYNGEERAKGNILERFSAQQFPDLHSELNLSSLELGDSALYFCASSVGTSESGTQYFGPGTRLLVL.

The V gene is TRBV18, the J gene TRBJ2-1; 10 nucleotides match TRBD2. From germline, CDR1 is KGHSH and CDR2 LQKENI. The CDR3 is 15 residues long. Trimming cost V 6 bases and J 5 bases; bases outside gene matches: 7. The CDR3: CASSWDSGGNNEQFF. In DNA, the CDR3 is TGTGCCAGCTCTTGGGATAGCGGGGGGAACAATGAGCAGTTCTTC.

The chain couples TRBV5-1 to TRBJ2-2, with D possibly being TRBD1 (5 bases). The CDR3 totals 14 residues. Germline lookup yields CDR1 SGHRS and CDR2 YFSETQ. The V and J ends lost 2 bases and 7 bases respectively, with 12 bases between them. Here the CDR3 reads CASSFRSRGGELFF. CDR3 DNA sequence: TGCGCCAGCAGCTTCCGTTCAAGGGGCGGGGAGCTGTTTTTT.

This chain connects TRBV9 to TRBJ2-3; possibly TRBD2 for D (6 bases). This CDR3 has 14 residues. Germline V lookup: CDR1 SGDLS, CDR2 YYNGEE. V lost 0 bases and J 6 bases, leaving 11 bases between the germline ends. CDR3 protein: CASSVAGVVDTQYF. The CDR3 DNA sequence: TGTGCCAGCAGCGTAGCGGGAGTAGTGGATACGCAGTATTTT. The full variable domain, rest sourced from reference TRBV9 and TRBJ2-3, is DSGVTQTPKHLITATGQRVTLRCSPRSGDLSVYWYQQSLDQGLQFLIQYYNGEERAKGNILERFSAQQFPDLHSELNLSSLELGDSALYFCASSVAGVVDTQYFGPGTRLTVL.

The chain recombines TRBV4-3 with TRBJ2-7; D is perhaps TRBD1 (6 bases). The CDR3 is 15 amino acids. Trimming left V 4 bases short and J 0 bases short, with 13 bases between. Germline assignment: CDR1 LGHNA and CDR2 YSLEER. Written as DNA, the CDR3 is TGCGCCAGCAGCCTCTTCCCAGGGGACTCCTACGAGCAGTACTTC. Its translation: CASSLFPGDSYEQYF.

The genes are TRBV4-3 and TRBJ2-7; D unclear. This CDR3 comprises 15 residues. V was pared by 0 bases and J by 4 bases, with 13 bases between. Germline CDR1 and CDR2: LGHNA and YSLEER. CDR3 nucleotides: TGCGCCAGCAGCCAAGATCGTACTACACGATACGAGCAGTACTTC. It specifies CASSQDRTTRYEQYF.

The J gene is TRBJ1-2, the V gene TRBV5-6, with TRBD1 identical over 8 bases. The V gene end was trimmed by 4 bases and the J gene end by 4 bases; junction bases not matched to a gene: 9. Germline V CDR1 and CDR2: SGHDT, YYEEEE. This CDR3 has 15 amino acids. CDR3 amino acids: CASSPTGAAPYGYTF. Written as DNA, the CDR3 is TGTGCCAGCAGCCCGACAGGGGCCGCGCCCTATGGCTACACCTTC.

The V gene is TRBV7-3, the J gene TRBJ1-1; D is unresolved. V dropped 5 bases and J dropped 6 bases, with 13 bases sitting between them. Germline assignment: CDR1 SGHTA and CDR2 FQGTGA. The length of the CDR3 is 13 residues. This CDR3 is CASSVDTRAEAFF. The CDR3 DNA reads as TGTGCCAGCAGCGTAGACACGCGGGCTGAAGCTTTCTTT.

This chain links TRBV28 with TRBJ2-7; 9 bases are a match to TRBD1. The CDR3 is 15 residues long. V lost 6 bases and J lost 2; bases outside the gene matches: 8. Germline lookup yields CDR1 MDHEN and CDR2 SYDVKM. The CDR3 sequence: CASSITGTGTYEQYF. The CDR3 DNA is TGTGCCAGCAGCATCACCGGGACAGGGACCTACGAGCAGTACTTC.

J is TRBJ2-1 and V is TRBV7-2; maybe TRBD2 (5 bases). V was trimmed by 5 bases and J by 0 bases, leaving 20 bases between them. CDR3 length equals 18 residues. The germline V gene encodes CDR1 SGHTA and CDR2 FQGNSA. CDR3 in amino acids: CASSAGAVPGSSYNEQFF. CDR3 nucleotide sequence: TGTGCCAGCAGCGCCGGCGCAGTGCCGGGGAGCTCCTACAATGAGCAGTTCTTC.

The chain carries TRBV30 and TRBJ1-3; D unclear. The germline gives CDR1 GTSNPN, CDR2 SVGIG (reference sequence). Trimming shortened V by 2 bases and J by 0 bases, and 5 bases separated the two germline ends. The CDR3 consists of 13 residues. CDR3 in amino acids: CAWSSDSGNTIYF. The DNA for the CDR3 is TGTGCCTGGAGTTCAGACTCTGGAAACACCATATATTTT.

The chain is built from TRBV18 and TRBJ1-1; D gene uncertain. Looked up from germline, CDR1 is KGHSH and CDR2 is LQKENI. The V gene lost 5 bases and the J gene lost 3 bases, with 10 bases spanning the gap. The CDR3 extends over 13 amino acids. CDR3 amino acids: CASSKTQDTEAFF. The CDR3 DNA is TGTGCCAGCTCAAAGACACAAGACACTGAAGCTTTCTTT.

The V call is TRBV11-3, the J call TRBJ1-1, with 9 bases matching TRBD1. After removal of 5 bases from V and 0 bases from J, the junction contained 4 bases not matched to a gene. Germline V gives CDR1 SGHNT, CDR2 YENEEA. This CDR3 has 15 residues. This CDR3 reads CASSRGTGLNTEAFF. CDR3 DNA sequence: TGTGCCAGCAGCCGGGGGACAGGGCTGAACACTGAAGCTTTCTTT.

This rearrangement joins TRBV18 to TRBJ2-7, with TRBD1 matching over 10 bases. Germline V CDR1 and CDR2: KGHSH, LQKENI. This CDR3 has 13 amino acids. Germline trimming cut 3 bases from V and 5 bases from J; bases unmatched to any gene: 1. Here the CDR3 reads CASSPGQGNEQYF. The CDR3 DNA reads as TGTGCCAGCTCACCGGGACAGGGGAACGAGCAGTACTTC.

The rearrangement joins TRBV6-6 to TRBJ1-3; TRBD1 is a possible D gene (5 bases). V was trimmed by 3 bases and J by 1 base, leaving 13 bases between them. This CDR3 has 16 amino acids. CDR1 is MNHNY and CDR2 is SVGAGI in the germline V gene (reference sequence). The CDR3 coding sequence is TGTGCCAGCAGTTATAGTGGGGCGCGTTCTGGAAACACCATATATTTT. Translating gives CASSYSGARSGNTIYF.

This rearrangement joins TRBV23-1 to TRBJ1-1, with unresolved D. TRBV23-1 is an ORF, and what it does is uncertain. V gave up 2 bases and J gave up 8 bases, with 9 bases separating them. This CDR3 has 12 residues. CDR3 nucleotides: TGCGCCAGCAGTCAACTCGAGATAGAAGCTTTCTTT. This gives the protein CASSQLEIEAFF.

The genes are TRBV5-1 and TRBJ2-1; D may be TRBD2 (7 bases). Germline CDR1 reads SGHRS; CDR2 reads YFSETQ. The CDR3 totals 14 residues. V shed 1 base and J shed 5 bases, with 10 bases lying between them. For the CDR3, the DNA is TGCGCCAGCAGCTTGTTAGGGGGGGACAATGAGCAGTTCTTC. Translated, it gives CASSLLGGDNEQFF.